This T cell receptor beta chain was documented in a study of blood T cell repertoires in COVID-19. Produced via immunoSEQ multiplex PCR; TCRdb's table is partial and in-frame only. The profile shows over 45,000 clones, around 91% of them singletons. Trimming cost V 6 bases and J 3 bases, with 9 bases left between them. Germline CDR1 is SNHLY and CDR2 is FYNNEI. The length of the CDR3 is 13 residues. V is TRBV2 and J is TRBJ2-1; D gene unclear. The sample consisted of peripheral blood. The clonotype originates from a woman aged 55-69 years with active COVID-19. The CDR3 sequence is CASSPLDYNEQFF. For the CDR3, the DNA is TGTGCCAGCAGCCCGTTAGACTACAATGAGCAGTTCTTC.